This passage covers 13 T cell receptor beta chains from one sample sequenced in a study of somatic mutations in cytotoxic T cells in rheumatoid arthritis. Sequencing used immunoSEQ multiplex PCR; TCRdb keeps in-frame clones, though not all of them. The profile shows roughly 16,000 clones, 70% to 80% of them singletons. The source material was CD8+ T cells sorted from blood. The receptor set was obtained from an adult with rheumatoid arthritis.

V and J are TRBV28 and TRBJ2-5; D gene unclear. CDR3 length: 15 amino acids. Trimming removed 4 bases at V and 3 bases at J, with 15 bases between. Germline V lookup: CDR1 MDHEN, CDR2 SYDVKM. The CDR3, as DNA: TGTGCCAGCAGTTATTCTGACTTCCAAAAAGAGACCCAGTACTTC. Translating it yields CASSYSDFQKETQYF.

This clone was seen just once. This chain links TRBV6-1 with TRBJ1-5; D gene unclear. With 1 base removed from V and 6 bases from J, the gap between germline ends came to 31 bases. Germline V gene data show CDR1 as MNHNS and CDR2 as SASEGT. This CDR3 contains 21 residues. This chain's CDR3 is CASSEGPGGREVFVSGQPQHF. The CDR3 DNA follows: TGTGCCAGCAGTGAAGGACCGGGAGGGAGGGAAGTTTTCGTAAGCGGTCAGCCCCAGCATTTT.

The rearrangement joins TRBV28 to TRBJ2-3; 8 bases map to TRBD1. The CDR3 contains 16 residues. Germline CDR1 reads MDHEN; CDR2 reads SYDVKM. V was pared by 7 bases and J by 0 bases, with 9 bases of the junction left unmatched. CDR3 amino acids: CASKTLDRGSTDTQYF. In nucleotides, the CDR3 is TGTGCCAGCAAGACCTTAGACAGGGGTAGCACAGATACGCAGTATTTT.

The gene calls are TRBV5-1 and TRBJ1-1; 7 bases agree with TRBD1. The CDR3 loop spans 13 amino acids. Germline lookup yields CDR1 SGHRS and CDR2 YFSETQ. With 4 bases clipped from V and 2 bases from J, the junction kept 2 bases outside the gene matches. The CDR3 reads CASSRTGNTEAFF. In nucleotides, the CDR3 is TGCGCCAGCAGCAGGACAGGAAACACTGAAGCTTTCTTT. The full variable domain, in which reference TRBV5-1 and TRBJ1-1 provide the parts outside the CDR3, is KAGVTQTPRYLIKTRGQQVTLSCSPISGHRSVSWYQQTPGQGLQFLFEYFSETQRNKGNFPGRFSGRQFSNSRSEMNVSTLELGDSALYLCASSRTGNTEAFFGQGTRLTVV.

The V and J genes are TRBV28 and TRBJ1-1, with 7 bases matching TRBD1. The junction had 6 bases not matched to a gene; V was cut back by 4 bases and J by 1 base. Germline V gives CDR1 MDHEN, CDR2 SYDVKM. The CDR3 is 15 residues long. CDR3 protein: CASSSRQGSNTEAFF. In nucleotides, the CDR3 is TGTGCCAGCAGTTCTAGACAGGGTTCGAACACTGAAGCTTTCTTT.

The rearrangement uses TRBV19 and TRBJ2-5; D remains ambiguous. This CDR3 has 14 residues. CDR1 is LNHDA and CDR2 is SQIVND in the germline V gene (reference sequence). V was shortened by 3 bases and J by 1 base, with 9 bases between the two germline ends. The CDR3 DNA reads as TGTGCCAGTAGTATCAGGTCTAGCCAAGAGACCCAGTACTTC. This sequence encodes CASSIRSSQETQYF.

The rearrangement joins TRBV15 to TRBJ1-2, with no clear D. V was cut by 0 bases and J by 2 bases, with 13 bases left in between. Germline V gene sequence: CDR1 LNHNV, CDR2 YYDKDF (reference sequence). This CDR3 is built from 16 residues. CDR3 sequence reads: CATSRDFTSSNYGYTF. CDR3 DNA: TGTGCCACCAGCAGAGATTTTACATCTTCGAACTATGGCTACACCTTC.

This chain links TRBV4-1 with TRBJ2-3, with a weak D call TRBD2 (6 bases). Germline values: CDR1 MGHRA, CDR2 YSYEKL. Trimming stripped 1 base from V and 5 bases from J, with 16 bases between. This CDR3 has 16 amino acids. CDR3 loop: CASSQGRSFGGDTQYF. The CDR3 DNA is TGCGCCAGCAGCCAAGGCAGAAGTTTCGGGGGAGATACGCAGTATTTT.

This clone was observed once. The rearrangement joins TRBV5-5 to TRBJ1-2; the D is unclear. The V and J ends lost 0 bases and 4 bases respectively, with 7 bases between them. Germline V gene data show CDR1 as SGHKS and CDR2 as YYEKEE (reference sequence). This CDR3 region has 13 residues. Here the CDR3 DNA reads TGTGCCAGCAGCTTGGAGGTGCCCTATGGCTACACCTTC. Encoded protein: CASSLEVPYGYTF.

The chain uses TRBV6-1 and TRBJ1-4; D remains ambiguous. This CDR3 has 13 amino acids. CDR1 and CDR2 from the germline V gene are MNHNS and SASEGT. Trimming shortened V by 7 bases and J by 5 bases, and 11 bases separated the two germline ends. The CDR3 DNA reads as TGTGCCAGCACAGGTGGGGAGAATGAAAAACTGTTTTTT. Translating it yields CASTGGENEKLFF.

The J gene is TRBJ2-1, the V gene TRBV6-6, with D unclear. V shed 3 bases and J shed 10 bases, with 4 bases lying between them. This CDR3 region has 10 residues. Germline loops: CDR1 MNHNY, CDR2 SVGAGI (reference sequence). CDR3 DNA: TGTGCCAGCAGTTATGGGGAGCAGTTCTTC. Its protein is CASSYGEQFF.

The chain combines TRBV5-6 with TRBJ1-2; D might be TRBD1 (5 bases). Trimming stripped 5 bases from V and 7 bases from J, with 21 bases between. This CDR3 has 15 amino acids. CDR1 is SGHDT, CDR2 YYEEEE, per germline. CDR3 sequence (DNA): TGTGCCAGCAGAATCAGGGCCGGGGAGGCGCGTGGCTACACCTTC. As protein: CASRIRAGEARGYTF.

The rearrangement joins TRBV11-2 to TRBJ2-1; D remains ambiguous. The CDR3 has 15 residues. The ends were cut back, 1 base at V and 1 base at J, with 8 bases in the middle. Germline V gives CDR1 SGHAT, CDR2 FQNNGV. CDR3 DNA sequence: TGTGCCAGCAGCTTAGTGGCCGCTTCCTACAATGAGCAGTTCTTC. Translation: CASSLVAASYNEQFF.